This record concerns one TCR beta chain sequence. Its target is unknown. PCR involved 60 Vbeta and 13 Jbeta primers. Repertoires were generated with immunoSEQ multiplex PCR, while TCRdb's copy carries only in-frame clones and drops some. The sample lists 40,000 to 55,000 clones; approximately 72% were seen once. These data belong to a study of cytomegalovirus exposure and HLA in healthy donors. Findings of the study overall: Later analysis associated a missense DCLRE1C variant with TCR beta V- and J-gene trimming. Earlier findings revealed that most TCR beta V segments proved productive either about 87% or about 30% of the time.

Losses at the gene ends were 2 bases for V and 3 bases for J; bases not matched to a gene: 7. The germline CDR1 and CDR2 sequences are MDHEN and SYDVKM. The CDR3 sequence is 16 residues long. The chain is built from TRBV28 and TRBJ2-1, with 7 bases identical to TRBD2. The TCR was taken from a woman aged 25-40 years in good health and CMV-seronegative. The specimen sequenced was PBMCs. CDR3 sequence: CASSLGSGADYNEQFF. The CDR3 DNA sequence: TGTGCCAGCAGTTTAGGGAGCGGGGCAGACTACAATGAGCAGTTCTTC.